This T cell receptor beta chain originates from a study of control samples from healthy donors and cancer patients. Clones were sequenced by immunoSEQ multiplex PCR, and TCRdb holds only the in-frame ones, with some missing. The sample carries around 68,000 clones, more than 75% recorded once. The sequenced sample was PBMCs. This TCR was recovered from a woman between 45 and 65 years old with lung cancer.

For the CDR3, the DNA is TGTGCCAGCACCCAAACGGACAGGTTTTACACTGAAGCTTTCTTT. Translation: CASTQTDRFYTEAFF. The chain links TRBV28 to TRBJ1-1; 7 positions agree with TRBD1. V trimming: 7 bases; J trimming: 3 bases; junction bases outside the gene matches: 11. The V gene's germline CDR1 is MDHEN and CDR2 SYDVKM. The CDR3 has 15 residues. The whole variable domain, filled in from reference TRBV28 and TRBJ1-1, reads DVKVTQSSRYLVKRTGEKVFLECVQDMDHENMFWYRQDPGLGLRLIYFSYDVKMKEKGDIPEGYSVSREKKERFSLILESASTNQTSMYLCASTQTDRFYTEAFFGQGTRLTVV.